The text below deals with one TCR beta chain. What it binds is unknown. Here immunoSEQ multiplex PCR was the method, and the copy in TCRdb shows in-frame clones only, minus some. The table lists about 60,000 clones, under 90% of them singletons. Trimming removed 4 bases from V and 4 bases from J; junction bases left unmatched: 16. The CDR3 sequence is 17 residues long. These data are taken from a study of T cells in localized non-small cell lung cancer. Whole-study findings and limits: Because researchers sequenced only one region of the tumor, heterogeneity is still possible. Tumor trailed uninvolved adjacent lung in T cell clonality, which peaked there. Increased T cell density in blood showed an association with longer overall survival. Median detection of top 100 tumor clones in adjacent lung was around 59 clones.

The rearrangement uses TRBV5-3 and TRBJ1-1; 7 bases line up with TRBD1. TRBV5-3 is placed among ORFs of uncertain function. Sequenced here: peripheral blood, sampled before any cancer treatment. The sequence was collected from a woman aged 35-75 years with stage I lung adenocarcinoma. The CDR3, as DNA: TGTGCCAGAAGCCGTATCGACAGGGTTGGGGGAGGCACTGAAGCTTTCTTT. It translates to CARSRIDRVGGGTEAFF.